These T cell receptor beta chains were read from a single sample in a study of neoadjuvant anti-PD-1 for oral cavity cancer. Data came from immunoSEQ multiplex PCR; TCRdb stores just in-frame clones and leaves some out. The sample carries roughly 15,000 clones, 60% to 70% recorded once. The specimen comprised PBMCs, sampled before nivolumab (anti-PD-1) treatment. The receptors here all came from a person between 35 and 79 years old with oral cavity squamous cell carcinoma. The conserved cysteine and the conserved F or W are not part of the CDR3 here. Fields, in order: V gene, J gene, CDR3 protein.

TRBV18,TRBJ1-2,ASSTGGADYGYT
TRBV6-1,TRBJ1-2,ASSEMQGWGYT
TRBV19,TRBJ2-7,ASSPNSGMGEQY
TRBV7-9,TRBJ2-3,ASTYGPTDTQY
TRBV11-2,TRBJ2-2,ASSLGLNTGELF
TRBV6-6,TRBJ1-2,ASSYHRGVGYT
TRBV11-3,TRBJ2-3,ASSSYRASSTDTQY
TRBV9,TRBJ2-1,ASSALGTSGSHEQF
TRBV6-5,TRBJ1-5,ASSTGGNQPQH
TRBV5-1,TRBJ2-3,ASSPEIGTDTQY
TRBV10-1,TRBJ2-2,ASSDGGRTLAGELF
TRBV28,TRBJ2-3,ASSLGIEAGAWGDTQY
TRBV11-2,TRBJ2-1,ASSFQRQGGNEQF
TRBV7-6,TRBJ2-7,ASSLEAGGGTGAYEQY
TRBV5-6,TRBJ2-5,ASSRPGRTGGETQY
TRBV18,TRBJ1-1,ASSPQRVWSTEAF
TRBV6-5,TRBJ1-1,ASRATLGGEAF